One and the same sample provided the 6 T cell receptor beta chains below, sequenced in a study of OX40 agonist ivuxolimab in advanced cancers. Sequenced by immunoSEQ multiplex PCR; TCRdb stores in-frame clones only, minus some. Of around 80,000 clones in the sample, 85% were seen once. The sample in question was CD4+ or CD8+ T cells sorted from blood, obtained in a trial of the OX40 agonist ivuxolimab. These receptors were collected from an adult with an advanced solid tumor such as melanoma, head and neck, liver or kidney cancer.

The gene calls are TRBV7-2 and TRBJ2-1; D remains unclear. V lost 2 bases and J 7 bases, leaving 9 bases between the germline ends. The germline V gene encodes CDR1 SGHTA and CDR2 FQGNSA. CDR3 size: 13 residues. The CDR3 spells CASSLRKPNEQFF. The CDR3 DNA reads TGTGCCAGCAGCTTAAGGAAACCTAATGAGCAGTTCTTC.

The chain uses TRBV7-9 and TRBJ2-1; D unclear. The V and J ends lost 5 bases and 4 bases respectively, with 12 bases between them. CDR3 length: 14 residues. Germline V lookup: CDR1 SEHNR, CDR2 FQNEAQ (reference sequence). In nucleotides, the CDR3 is TGTGCCAGCAGCCTGGGCCTCCGTTACAATGAGCAGTTCTTC. Its translation is CASSLGLRYNEQFF.

V and J are TRBV11-2 and TRBJ1-1; weak D call: TRBD1 (5 bases). Per the germline V gene, CDR1 is SGHAT and CDR2 is FQNNGV. The CDR3 length is 13 residues. V dropped 6 bases and J dropped 1 base, with 9 bases sitting between them. In DNA form, the CDR3 reads TGTGCCAGCAGGGTTAGGGGGAACACTGAAGCTTTCTTT. This gives the protein CASRVRGNTEAFF. The full variable domain, with the rest looked up from reference TRBV11-2 and TRBJ1-1, is EAGVAQSPRYKIIEKRQSVAFWCNPISGHATLYWYQQILGQGPKLLIQFQNNGVVDDSQLPKDRFSAERLKGVDSTLKIQPAKLEDSAVYLCASRVRGNTEAFFGQGTRLTVV.

The chain recombines TRBV7-8 with TRBJ2-1; D uncertain. Germline V lookup: CDR1 SGHVS, CDR2 FQNEAQ. The CDR3 is 11 amino acids. Trimming took off 3 bases at V and 7 bases at J, with 4 bases between the two ends. The CDR3 loop is CASSFMNEQFF. The CDR3 region has the DNA TGTGCCAGCAGCTTTATGAATGAGCAGTTCTTC. The whole variable domain, remainder taken from reference TRBV7-8 and TRBJ2-1, is GAGVSQSPRYKVAKRGQDVALRCDPISGHVSLFWYQQALGQGPEFLTYFQNEAQLDKSGLPSDRFFAERPEGSVSTLKIQRTQQEDSAVYLCASSFMNEQFFGPGTRLTVL.

The chain combines TRBV5-6 with TRBJ1-5; 11 bases map to TRBD1. This CDR3 comprises 16 residues. CDR1 SGHDT and CDR2 YYEEEE come from the germline V gene. With V trimmed by 4 bases and J by 8 bases, 11 bases remained unmatched. CDR3 nucleotide sequence: TGTGCCAGCAGCCCAGGACAGGGGGCCGGTAATAAGCCCCAGCATTTT. Its translation: CASSPGQGAGNKPQHF. Together with reference TRBV5-6 and TRBJ1-5, the CDR3 gives the full variable domain: DAGVTQSPTHLIKTRGQQVTLRCSPKSGHDTVSWYQQALGQGPQFIFQYYEEEERQRGNFPDRFSGHQFPNYSSELNVNALLLGDSALYLCASSPGQGAGNKPQHFGDGTRLSIL.

The chain employs TRBV14 and TRBJ2-7; 9 bases align to TRBD1. In germline, CDR1 is SGHDN, CDR2 FVKESK. The V and J ends lost 0 bases and 3 bases, in that order; junction bases with no gene match: 6. The CDR3 has 16 residues. CDR3 nucleotide sequence: TGTGCCAGCAGCCAAGATAGGACAGGGGCGCTCTACGAGCAGTACTTC. Translating gives CASSQDRTGALYEQYF.